These 13 T cell receptor beta chains were all obtained from the same sample, sequenced in a study of identical twins. MiXCR was run by TCRdb on the 5' RACE reads, yielding one entry per CDR3 protein. The sample yields 450,000 or so distinct CDR3 sequences, 13% to 15% seen once. These records were also assigned to another study, of yellow fever vaccine responses in identical twins.

Specimen: CD4+ T cells sorted from blood. The receptors shown here come from a woman younger than 30 in good health.

This clonotype was seen only a few times. The chain joins TRBV7-9 to TRBJ2-3, with 7 bases aligning to TRBD2. This CDR3 comprises 16 residues. Trimming took 5 bases from V and 4 from J; bases not matched to a gene: 12. Germline V gives CDR1 SEHNR, CDR2 FQNEAQ (reference sequence). Written as DNA, the CDR3 is TGTGCCAGCAGCCCCAGACTAGCTTCATTCGCAGATACGCAGTATTTT. It is translated as CASSPRLASFADTQYF.

This chain connects TRBV12-3 or TRBV12-4 to TRBJ2-7; D call uncertain. The CDR3 has 15 residues. Deletions cut 4 bases from V and 1 base from J, with 14 bases between. CDR3 sequence: CASSSRLWGSYEQYF. CDR3 nucleotide sequence: TGTGCCAGCAGTTCCCGATTGTGGGGTTCCTACGAGCAGTACTTC.

This clonotype was detected only a few times. The chain has TRBV20-1 and TRBJ2-7, with 8 positions matching TRBD2. This CDR3 contains 13 residues. Germline V gene data show CDR1 as DFQATT and CDR2 as SNEGSKA (reference sequence). Germline trimming cut 6 bases from V and 11 bases from J; bases unmatched to any gene: 15. The CDR3 region is CSAPPVRGAREYF. Written as DNA, the CDR3 is TGCAGTGCCCCCCCCGTGCGGGGGGCAAGGGAGTACTTC.

This clonotype was recorded a few times. The chain uses TRBV29-1 and TRBJ2-1, with D maybe TRBD1 (5 bases). V dropped 2 bases and J dropped 9 bases, with 14 bases sitting between them. The CDR3 spans 13 residues. Germline CDR1 and CDR2: SQVTM and ANQGSEA. The CDR3 reads CSVEKIWGIEQFF. CDR3 bases: TGCAGCGTTGAAAAGATTTGGGGCATTGAGCAGTTCTTC.

Ten or more counts support this clonotype. The chain combines TRBV12-3 or TRBV12-4 with TRBJ2-7; no definite D call. The CDR3 has 15 residues. The ends were cut back, 6 bases at V and 0 bases at J, with 15 bases in the middle. In DNA form, the CDR3 reads TGTGCCAGCAGCCTGGGTCCCAACCCCTCCTACGAGCAGTACTTC. Translated: CASSLGPNPSYEQYF.

In this sample, this clonotype turned up a few times. The rearrangement joins TRBV28 to TRBJ1-1; D unclear. Germline V gene lookup returns CDR1 MDHEN and CDR2 SYDVKM. CDR3 length equals 14 residues. Trimming cost V 3 bases and J 6 bases, with 14 bases left between them. The CDR3: CASSLSFLGAEAFF. Written as DNA, the CDR3 is TGTGCCAGCAGTTTGTCCTTCCTAGGCGCTGAAGCTTTCTTT.

The table lists this clonotype with a few counts. The rearrangement links TRBV10-3 to TRBJ2-7; TRBD2 matches 7 bases. In germline, CDR1 is ENHRY, CDR2 SYGVKD. With 3 bases clipped from V and 0 bases from J, the junction kept 5 bases outside the gene matches. The length of the CDR3 is 15 residues. CDR3 in DNA: TGTGCCATCAGTGAAGGGCGGGGGAGCTCCTACGAGCAGTACTTC. It translates to CAISEGRGSSYEQYF.

This clonotype was observed at least ten times. The chain links TRBV3-1 to TRBJ2-7; TRBD1 matches at 9 bases. The trim removed 0 bases at V and 9 bases at J, leaving 3 bases unmatched. The CDR3 length is 13 residues. Germline V lookup: CDR1 LGHDT, CDR2 YNNKEL (reference sequence). The CDR3 bases are TGTGCCAGCAGCCAAGACCCGACAGGGGGGCAGTACTTC. This gives the protein CASSQDPTGGQYF.

The gene calls are TRBV10-3 and TRBJ2-7; D is tentatively TRBD1 or TRBD2 (5 bases each). The CDR3 is 13 residues long. Germline CDR1 ENHRY, CDR2 SYGVKD. V was clipped by 10 bases and J by 1 base, with 14 bases between them. The DNA of the CDR3 is TGTGCCACTCACCGGGACGTATCCTACGAGCAGTACTTC. Residues: CATHRDVSYEQYF.

The chain couples TRBV7-2 to TRBJ2-1; D not certain. The CDR3 loop spans 14 amino acids. Trimming removed 2 bases at V and 8 bases at J, with 13 bases between. Germline V gives CDR1 SGHTA, CDR2 FQGNSA. The CDR3 DNA reads as TGTGCCAGCAGCTTAACCGCGTCAAAGGATGAGCAGTTCTTC. It specifies CASSLTASKDEQFF.

This chain connects TRBV15 to TRBJ1-1; D remains ambiguous. V shed 1 base and J shed 9 bases, with 6 bases lying between them. This CDR3 has 11 amino acids. Germline assignment: CDR1 LNHNV and CDR2 YYDKDF (reference sequence). The CDR3 region has the DNA TGTGCCACCAGCAGAGCCGGGAAAGCTTTCTTT. Its protein product is CATSRAGKAFF.

This clonotype showed up just a few times. The rearrangement links TRBV7-6 to TRBJ2-2; D is unclear. This CDR3 is 14 amino acids long. From germline, CDR1 is SGHVS and CDR2 FNYEAQ. The ends were cut back, 8 bases at V and 1 base at J, with 11 bases in the middle. The chain's CDR3 is CASVPQGNTGELFF. For the CDR3, the DNA is TGTGCCAGCGTCCCGCAAGGGAACACCGGGGAGCTGTTTTTT.

V gene TRBV6-5 combines with J gene TRBJ2-2; tentatively, D is TRBD2 (5 bases). V lost 2 bases and J 2 bases, leaving 15 bases between the germline ends. Per germline, CDR1 MNHEY and CDR2 SVGAGI. CDR3 length: 17 amino acids. The CDR3 sequence: CASSYQASGANTGELFF. The CDR3, as DNA: TGTGCCAGCAGTTACCAGGCCAGCGGAGCCAACACCGGGGAGCTGTTTTTT.